The rows below give T cell receptor beta chains drawn from one sample of a study of T cell therapy after organ transplantation. Their specific antigens are unknown. The table came from immunoSEQ multiplex PCR; TCRdb's copy has only in-frame clones and leaves some out. The sample lists 50,000 or so clones, roughly 93% occurring once. Sequencing was performed on CD8+ T cells from blood, taken before autologous CMV-specific T cell therapy. The receptors originated from a human patient who had received a solid organ transplant and had CMV disease. Both conserved end residues are part of each CDR3. Each record gives: V gene, clone size, D gene, CDR3 length, J gene, CDR3 DNA, CDR3 protein. D genes are given only for firm matches. Size tells how often a clone was seen (once, few, many) or the class of an expanded clone, and some rows leave it out.

>TRBV10-1|once|TRBD2|18|TRBJ2-2
TGCGCCAGCAGTGAGGATTTTGGCGGGAGACTTAGCGCCGGGGAGCTGTTTTTT
CASSEDFGGRLSAGELFF
>TRBV5-1|.|.|20|TRBJ2-2
TGCGCCAGCAGCTTCCAAAGGGGGGATTGGACGTCCGCGAACACCGGGGAGCTGTTTTTT
CASSFQRGDWTSANTGELFF
>TRBV7-2|.|TRBD2|15|TRBJ2-7
TGTGCCAGCAGCTTAACTAGCGGGGGAGTTGGAGAGCAGTACTTC
CASSLTSGGVGEQYF
>TRBV5-1|.|TRBD1|14|TRBJ1-1
TGCGCCAGCAGCCCCAGGGGGTGGGACACTGAAGCTTTCTTT
CASSPRGWDTEAFF
>TRBV28|.|TRBD1|15|TRBJ2-1
TGTGCCAGCAGTGAGGGACAGACATTTGTCAATGAGCAGTTCTTC
CASSEGQTFVNEQFF
>TRBV14|.|.|13|TRBJ1-1
TGTGCCAGCAGCTGGGGTACCCACACTGAAGCTTTCTTT
CASSWGTHTEAFF
>TRBV6-1|once|.|16|TRBJ1-1
TGTGCCAGCAGTGAAAATGAAGGACAGTTAAACACTGAAGCTTTCTTT
CASSENEGQLNTEAFF
>TRBV4-1|.|TRBD2|17|TRBJ2-2
TGCGCCAGCAGCATCCGATTAGCGGGAGGGAACACCGGGGAGCTGTTTTTT
CASSIRLAGGNTGELFF
>TRBV4-3|once|.|15|TRBJ1-4
TGCGCCAGCAGCCAAGATACGGGGAGGGGCGAAAAACTGTTTTTT
CASSQDTGRGEKLFF
>TRBV6-7|.|TRBD1|17|TRBJ2-7
TGTGCCAGCAGTCACCCCGCGAGACAGGGGCCCTCCTACGAGCAGTACTTC
CASSHPARQGPSYEQYF
>TRBV27|.|TRBD2|16|TRBJ2-1
TGTGCCAGCACCCCCGGGACTAGCGGGGGGCCCCATGAGCAGTTCTTC
CASTPGTSGGPHEQFF
>TRBV7-8|.|TRBD1|14|TRBJ2-7
TGTGCCAGCAGCTCAGACAGGGTCTGGATCGAGCAGTACTTC
CASSSDRVWIEQYF
>TRBV15|.|.|18|TRBJ1-2
TGTGCCACCAGCAGAGAAGGACCCGGCCACCTGCTTAACTATGGCTACACCTTC
CATSREGPGHLLNYGYTF
>TRBV2|.|TRBD1|20|TRBJ2-7
TGTGCCAGCAGTGTTCGACAGGGGGACCCTGACTACCGGGGCACCTACGAGCAGTACTTC
CASSVRQGDPDYRGTYEQYF
>TRBV11-2|.|.|16|TRBJ2-3
TGTGCCAGCAGCTTAGAACCCGCGGGCGGCACAGATACGCAGTATTTT
CASSLEPAGGTDTQYF
>TRBV19|.|.|9|TRBJ1-2
TGTGCCCCAGGGAGTGGCTACACCTTC
CAPGSGYTF
>TRBV5-1|.|TRBD1|16|TRBJ2-1
TGCGCCAGCAGCCCGACCGACAGGGGGTCGTACAATGAGCAGTTCTTC
CASSPTDRGSYNEQFF
>TRBV5-1|.|.|14|TRBJ1-2
TGCGCCAGCAGCTTGGCGATCCCTAACTATGGCTACACCTTC
CASSLAIPNYGYTF
>TRBV14|.|.|16|TRBJ1-2
TGTGCCAGCAGCCAAGATCCCCAAGGAAAGGTCTATGGCTACACCTTC
CASSQDPQGKVYGYTF
>TRBV30|few|.|14|TRBJ1-1
TGTGCCTGCCCGAAAGGGAGGGAGAGCACTGAAGCTTTCTTT
CACPKGRESTEAFF
>TRBV27|.|.|13|TRBJ2-1
TGTGCCAGCAGTTTATTTCGCGGTAATGAGCAGTTCTTC
CASSLFRGNEQFF
>TRBV6-5|.|.|11|TRBJ2-1
TGTGCCAGCAGTTACGCGGATGAGCAGTTCTTC
CASSYADEQFF
>TRBV7-2|.|TRBD2|17|TRBJ2-1
TGTGCCAGCAGCTTCCCATCGGGAGGAGGTCCAAGGAATGAGCAGTTCTTC
CASSFPSGGGPRNEQFF
>TRBV7-9|.|.|14|TRBJ2-7
TGTGCCAGCAGCCCACGGCAGAGCTCCTACGAGCAGTACTTC
CASSPRQSSYEQYF
>TRBV6-5|.|.|14|TRBJ1-1
TGTGCCAGCAGTCTGACTGAGACGAACACTGAAGCTTTCTTT
CASSLTETNTEAFF
>TRBV7-8|.|TRBD2|16|TRBJ2-3
TGTGCCAGCAGCGCCGTCTTGCGGGGGAGCACAGATACGCAGTATTTT
CASSAVLRGSTDTQYF
>TRBV9|.|.|14|TRBJ2-7
TGTGCCAGCAGCGTTTCAAGGGGCTGGGACGAGCAGTACTTC
CASSVSRGWDEQYF
>TRBV7-9|.|.|15|TRBJ2-2
TGTGCCAGCAGCTTAAATGCGGGGTTAACCGGGGAGCTGTTTTTT
CASSLNAGLTGELFF
>TRBV6-4|.|TRBD2|15|TRBJ2-3
TGTGCCAGCAGGGCGACTAGCGGGGGGCCAGATACGCAGTATTTT
CASRATSGGPDTQYF
>TRBV27|.|TRBD1|13|TRBJ1-1
TGTGCCAGCAGCAGGGACAGGAACACTGAAGCTTTCTTT
CASSRDRNTEAFF
>TRBV7-7|.|.|15|TRBJ2-1
TGTGCCAGCAGCTCCGGACTGGCCTCCTACAATGAGCAGTTCTTC
CASSSGLASYNEQFF
>TRBV7-9|.|.|17|TRBJ2-1
TGTGCCAGCAGCCCCCCCGGGGGCCAGGGCCCCGACTATGAGCAGTTCTTC
CASSPPGGQGPDYEQFF
>TRBV2|.|TRBD1|15|TRBJ2-7
TGTGCCAGCAGTCACTCCGGGACAGGCCTCTACGAGCAGTACTTC
CASSHSGTGLYEQYF
>TRBV18|once|TRBD2|21|TRBJ2-1
TGTGCCAGCTCACCCCCCCTTCCGGCCACAATGGGGGGGAGCTCCTACAATGAGCAGTTCTTC
CASSPPLPATMGGSSYNEQFF
>TRBV11-3|.|TRBD1|15|TRBJ2-1
TGTGCCAGCAGCGACCGGGACAGGGGAGAAAATGAGCAGTTCTTC
CASSDRDRGENEQFF
>TRBV27|once|.|14|TRBJ2-2
TGTGCCAGCAGTGGACCGGGACTCACCGGGGAGCTGTTTTTT
CASSGPGLTGELFF
>TRBV7-9|few|.|13|TRBJ1-1
TGTGCCAGCAGCTCCTATTTGAACACTGAAGCTTTCTTT
CASSSYLNTEAFF
>TRBV18|.|.|16|TRBJ1-1
TGTGCCAGCTCCGCCCCAGGGGCCACTGGAAACACTGAAGCTTTCTTT
CASSAPGATGNTEAFF
>TRBV7-8|few|.|16|TRBJ2-5
TGTGCCAGCAGCTTAGCCGCTAGGGGGGGACAAGAGACCCAGTACTTC
CASSLAARGGQETQYF
>TRBV27|.|TRBD2|16|TRBJ2-3
TGTGCCAGCAGCGACCGGACTAGCGGGGGCACAGATGCGCAGTATTTT
CASSDRTSGGTDAQYF